A selection of T cell receptor beta chains follows, all from one sample in a study of OX40 agonist ivuxolimab in advanced cancers. Sequencing used immunoSEQ multiplex PCR; TCRdb keeps in-frame clones, though not all of them. The profile shows approximately 90,000 clones, over 75% of them singletons. The sequencing here drew on CD4+ or CD8+ T cells sorted from blood, taken in a trial of the OX40 agonist ivuxolimab. The receptor source for this set is an adult with an advanced solid tumor such as melanoma, head and neck, liver or kidney cancer. Each CDR3 is given with its conserved first and last residue. The D gene is left open where the match is weak. Clone size is stated in some rows and not others, as once, few, many or a class when expanded.

j_call	v_call	clone_size	d_call	cdr3_nt	cdr3_aa
TRBJ1-4	TRBV11-3	-	-	TGTGCCAGCAGAAGAAGAGGCCAGGAATATGAAAAACTGTTTTTT	CASRRRGQEYEKLFF
TRBJ1-1	TRBV4-2	-	-	TGTGCCAGCAGCCAAGGCGACAGGAACACTGAAGCTTTCTTT	CASSQGDRNTEAFF
TRBJ2-5	TRBV2	once	-	TGTGCCATCAATACGCGAGAGACCCAGTACTTC	CAINTRETQYF
TRBJ1-2	TRBV6-5	-	TRBD1	TGTGCCAGCAGTTTAGTGGGGGACAGGGGCTATGGCTACACCTTC	CASSLVGDRGYGYTF
TRBJ2-4	TRBV5-6	-	-	TGTGCCAGCAGCTTGGTCCTAGGTGGACTAGCCAAAAACATTCAGTACTTC	CASSLVLGGLAKNIQYF
TRBJ1-4	TRBV5-4	-	TRBD1	TGTGCCAGCAGCTCTTGGGACAGGGCTGAAAAACTGTTTTTT	CASSSWDRAEKLFF
TRBJ1-2	TRBV15	-	-	TGTGCCACCAGCAGAGATCGGCATAGGGGCGGCTACACCTTC	CATSRDRHRGGYTF
TRBJ1-2	TRBV29-1	-	-	TGCAGCGTTGTGAAAGGGGCAGATTATGGCTACACCTTC	CSVVKGADYGYTF
TRBJ2-7	TRBV12-5	-	TRBD2	TGTGCTAGTGGTCCGGGAACGACAACTAGCGACGAGCAGTACTTC	CASGPGTTTSDEQYF
TRBJ2-3	TRBV19	-	TRBD2	TGTGCCAGTAGCCGGACTAGCGGGGCCACTGATACGCAGTATTTT	CASSRTSGATDTQYF
TRBJ2-5	TRBV11-2	-	-	TGTGCCAGCAGCTTATCATGGGCCCTCTCCGGGGAGACCCAGTACTTC	CASSLSWALSGETQYF
TRBJ2-7	TRBV9	once	-	TGTGCCAGCAGCGTAGCTTGGCAGTCCTACGAGCAGTACTTC	CASSVAWQSYEQYF
TRBJ1-3	TRBV5-5	-	-	TGTGCCAGCAGCTTGGACCGACAGGCTGGAAACACCATATATTTT	CASSLDRQAGNTIYF
TRBJ2-6	TRBV5-1	-	TRBD1	TGCGCCAGCAGCTTAAGCCTGGGACAGGGGACCTCTGGGGCCAACGTCCTGACTTTC	CASSLSLGQGTSGANVLTF
TRBJ2-7	TRBV5-4	-	-	TGTGCCAGCAGCACGGTGGCCAGATCCTACGAGCAGTACTTC	CASSTVARSYEQYF
TRBJ1-3	TRBV2	-	-	TGTGCCAGCAGTGAGACCCGGGAAAACACCATATATTTT	CASSETRENTIYF
TRBJ2-7	TRBV6-5	once	-	TGTGCCAGCAGTTCTCCCCGTGGAGGAGAAACCTACGAGCAGTACTTC	CASSSPRGGETYEQYF
TRBJ1-1	TRBV5-4	-	TRBD1	TGTGCCAGCAGCACCCAGACAGGGGGGGAAGCTTTCTTT	CASSTQTGGEAFF
TRBJ2-1	TRBV5-1	-	TRBD2	TGCGCCAGCAGCCCGGGACTAGCGGGGGGGACTTACAATGAGCAGTTCTTC	CASSPGLAGGTYNEQFF
TRBJ2-7	TRBV18	-	-	TGTGCCAGCTCACTACTGGACAGCTCCTACGAGCAGTACTTC	CASSLLDSSYEQYF
TRBJ2-3	TRBV19	-	TRBD1	TGTGCCAGTAAAGACAGGGGTGTCTCCACAGATACGCAGTATTTT	CASKDRGVSTDTQYF
TRBJ1-3	TRBV10-3	-	-	TGTGCCATCAGTGAGTCAGAGAACCTTTCTGGAAACACCATATATTTT	CAISESENLSGNTIYF
TRBJ2-7	TRBV6-5	-	TRBD1	TGTGCCAGCAGTTACTCCGGGACAGGGGGCTACGAGCAGTACTTC	CASSYSGTGGYEQYF
TRBJ1-5	TRBV27	-	-	TGTGCCAGCAGTTCAGTCGGCCTGGGACAGCCCCAGCATTTT	CASSSVGLGQPQHF
TRBJ2-6	TRBV27	-	-	TGTGCCAGCAGTTTATTGGGGGTCCTCCACGACTCTGGGGCCAACGTCCTGACTTTC	CASSLLGVLHDSGANVLTF
TRBJ2-7	TRBV18	-	TRBD1	TGTGCCAGCTCAGCCCCGGGACAGGGACGATTAGAGCAGTACTTC	CASSAPGQGRLEQYF
TRBJ1-5	TRBV5-1	-	-	TGCGCCAGCAGCTTGGATGTAGGAGGTCAGCCCCAGCATTTT	CASSLDVGGQPQHF
TRBJ2-1	TRBV6-1	once	TRBD1	TGTGCCAGCAGTCCCCGGACAGGTTTAGGTGAGCAGTTCTTC	CASSPRTGLGEQFF
TRBJ1-2	TRBV5-1	-	-	TGCGCCAGCAGCTCACCTGGCGTTGGGGGCGCTAACTATGGCTACACCTTC	CASSSPGVGGANYGYTF
TRBJ2-1	TRBV5-6	-	-	TGTGCCAGCAGCTTCCCTCCTGAGCAGTTCTTC	CASSFPPEQFF
TRBJ1-5	TRBV6-6	-	-	TGTGCCAGCAGTTACTCCCAGAACAACCAGCCCCAGCATTTT	CASSYSQNNQPQHF
TRBJ2-3	TRBV7-2	-	TRBD2	TGTGCCAGCAGCTTGGCGGGACTAGCGGGGGGAGCTACAGATACGCAGTATTTT	CASSLAGLAGGATDTQYF
TRBJ2-3	TRBV19	-	-	TGTGCCAGTAATTTCGGCAGGAGTACCACAGATACGCAGTATTTT	CASNFGRSTTDTQYF
TRBJ1-1	TRBV6-1	few	TRBD1	TGTGCCAGCAGTACTTCTGGACAGGGCGTCACTGAAGCTTTCTTT	CASSTSGQGVTEAFF